Given below is one TCR beta chain in context. The antigen remains unidentified. This entry is derived from a study of cytomegalovirus exposure and HLA in healthy donors. A multiplex PCR was run with 60 Vbeta primers and 13 Jbeta primers. The table came from immunoSEQ multiplex PCR; TCRdb's copy has only in-frame clones and leaves some out. Of 60,000 to 90,000 clones listed, approximately 70% are singletons. Whole-study findings and limits: Later on, an analysis tied 15,000 or so TCR beta sequences to HLA alleles at 0.05 false discovery rate. As a later analysis revealed, most CMV-associated TCR beta chains appeared HLA-restricted. Analysis was carried out at a later point, and it linked a missense DCLRE1C variant to TCR beta V- and J-gene trimming.

Losses at the gene ends were 4 bases for V and 5 bases for J; bases not matched to a gene: 15. CDR1 is SGHRS and CDR2 is YFSETQ in the germline V gene. The CDR3 spans 17 residues. The sample was PBMCs. This sequence was found in a woman between 45 and 65 years old in good health and CMV-seropositive. The chain uses TRBV5-1 and TRBJ2-3; 8 nucleotides line up with TRBD2. The CDR3 DNA is TGCGCCAGCAGCGCGGCCCCCTTCGGGAGGGCCGGAGATACGCAGTATTTT. Translated, it gives CASSAAPFGRAGDTQYF.